This TCR beta chain was observed in a study of blood T cells in healthy people across ages. There are 19 residues in the CDR3. Trimming removed 1 base from V and 0 bases from J; junction bases left unmatched: 7. In germline, CDR1 is SGHVS, CDR2 FQNEAQ. The second PCR ran roughly 6 to 11 cycles with a sample-barcoded 5' primer and J-beta primers. A template-switch adaptor containing 12 random nucleotides labeled each cDNA molecule. CDR3-containing paired-end reads numbered at least 2.5 million in each sample. One entry per CDR3 protein, called by TCRdb with MiXCR from the 5' RACE reads. The sample consists of 380,000 or so distinct CDR3 sequences, roughly half of them appearing once.

The J gene is TRBJ2-4, the V gene TRBV7-8, with 12 bases matching TRBD2. This receptor was identified in a man aged 55 to 69 in good health. Material for sequencing was blood. The CDR3 DNA reads TGTGCCAGCAGCTTAGAGGGGCTAGCGGGAGGGCCAGCCAAAAACATTCAGTACTTC. This translates into CASSLEGLAGGPAKNIQYF.